Listed below are T cell receptor beta chains from one sample, sequenced in a study of cytomegalovirus exposure and HLA in healthy donors. Profiling relied on immunoSEQ multiplex PCR, and the TCRdb table lists in-frame clones only, not all of them. Of about 190,000 clones listed, 60% to 80% are singletons. Sequencing was done on a sample of PBMCs. These TCRs come from a woman between 18 and 29 years old in good health and CMV-seronegative. The CDR3 runs from the conserved cysteine through the conserved F or W. D genes are given only for firm matches. Not every row has a clone size; where given, it reads once, few, many or a size class.

size	V	J	D	CDR3
-	TRBV5-1	TRBJ1-6	-	CASSFEGENSPLHF
-	TRBV2	TRBJ2-5	TRBD2	CASSDRTSGEETQYF
-	TRBV5-5	TRBJ2-5	-	CASVRQPVFGTQYF
-	TRBV6-5	TRBJ2-7	TRBD2	CASSYSGTSPVVYF
-	TRBV5-4	TRBJ1-2	TRBD1	CASSLPGQINYGYTF
-	TRBV5-4	TRBJ1-4	-	CASSLGGGPDHEKLFF
-	TRBV5-1	TRBJ1-4	-	CASRLPGEEKLFF
-	TRBV2	TRBJ2-1	TRBD2	CASSQSGGTYNEQFF
-	TRBV7-3	TRBJ2-7	-	CASSLSGAGQGYEQYF
-	TRBV7-2	TRBJ1-3	-	CASSIGTPGSGNTIYF
-	TRBV9	TRBJ2-2	-	CASSPRGGGGGELFF
once	TRBV6-1	TRBJ2-1	-	CASSEALRGNEQFF
-	TRBV5-6	TRBJ1-6	TRBD1	CASSLGQGGSPLHF
-	TRBV5-1	TRBJ1-1	-	CASSRGAGTNTEAFF
-	TRBV4-1	TRBJ1-1	-	CASSQALTGNTEAFF
-	TRBV10-2	TRBJ2-2	-	CASSARGPTGELFF
-	TRBV29-1	TRBJ1-1	-	CSVESSDGGPEAFF
-	TRBV7-9	TRBJ1-2	-	CASSPGGQGNGYTF
-	TRBV29-1	TRBJ2-1	-	CSALPLDNEQFF
-	TRBV28	TRBJ2-5	-	CASRREETQYF
once	TRBV2	TRBJ1-3	-	CASSDGGSAGNTIYF
-	TRBV30	TRBJ2-3	-	CASLSRDTQYF
-	TRBV9	TRBJ2-7	-	CASSVADFTYEQYF
-	TRBV4-1	TRBJ2-3	-	CASSQDSQTASTDTQYF
-	TRBV10-3	TRBJ2-5	-	CAISEHNQGRGETQYF
-	TRBV19	TRBJ2-1	TRBD2	CASKTSGSYNEQFF
-	TRBV7-8	TRBJ2-3	TRBD2	CATRSLAGATDTQYF
-	TRBV28	TRBJ1-5	TRBD1	CASTYITGGNQPQHF
-	TRBV10-3	TRBJ2-5	-	CATDSGEETQYF
few	TRBV7-9	TRBJ1-1	-	CSSSPRDGEAFF
-	TRBV4-3	TRBJ1-6	TRBD1	CASSARTGLDSPLHF
-	TRBV7-6	TRBJ1-3	-	CASSLGATNSGNTIYF
-	TRBV11-2	TRBJ2-5	-	CASTLTYQETQYF
-	TRBV19	TRBJ1-5	TRBD1	CASTGGQENQPQHF
-	TRBV27	TRBJ1-2	TRBD1	CASSLKWTGVNYGYTF
once	TRBV2	TRBJ2-7	TRBD2	CASSYEAGVVYEQYF
-	TRBV6-1	TRBJ2-5	-	CASTPWGALQETQYF
-	TRBV18	TRBJ1-2	TRBD1	CASSLSGPRQGFYGYTF
-	TRBV19	TRBJ2-1	TRBD2	CASSERGSSYNEQFF
-	TRBV7-2	TRBJ2-1	TRBD2	CASLMGGRGDEQFF
-	TRBV9	TRBJ2-1	TRBD1	CASSHGQGNYNEQFF
-	TRBV29-1	TRBJ1-2	-	CSVAGGSNYGYTF
-	TRBV2	TRBJ1-5	TRBD1	CASRGTGGNQPQHF
-	TRBV7-3	TRBJ2-3	-	CASSLPGEWDTQYF
-	TRBV7-9	TRBJ2-7	-	CASSLESGGNYEQYF
-	TRBV7-2	TRBJ1-2	-	CASSSRPAGNGYTF
-	TRBV28	TRBJ2-2	-	CASSSTGELFF
-	TRBV28	TRBJ2-3	TRBD1	CASSPGGAGTDTQYF
-	TRBV28	TRBJ1-4	TRBD1	CASSFLRQGAGEKLFF
-	TRBV2	TRBJ2-2	-	CASSGVGTGNTGELFF
few	TRBV18	TRBJ1-5	-	CASSGQSNQPQHF
-	TRBV9	TRBJ2-3	TRBD2	CASGGLADRTDTQYF
-	TRBV2	TRBJ1-5	-	CASSANSQPQHF
-	TRBV5-1	TRBJ2-2	TRBD2	CASRAGTSDTGELFF